A selection of T cell receptor beta chains follows, all from one sample in a study of beta chain features in type 1 diabetes. Sequenced by immunoSEQ multiplex PCR; TCRdb stores in-frame clones only, minus some. There are 350,000 to 450,000 clones in the sample; over 13% occur only once, and about 0.02% lies in the top ten. The material sequenced was naive CD4+ T cells from blood. The receptors originated from a woman in her late teens or twenties in good health. Each CDR3 is given with its conserved first and last residue. The order of the fields is V gene, clone size, J gene, CDR3 protein. Some rows have no size entry. The others give once, few or many, or a class for an expanded clone.

V gene: TRBV4-2; clone size: .; J gene: TRBJ2-1; CDR3 protein: CASSLSGTIRNEQFF
V gene: TRBV7-9; clone size: few; J gene: TRBJ1-2; CDR3 protein: CASTPRRAGFGYTF
V gene: TRBV6-5; clone size: .; J gene: TRBJ2-7; CDR3 protein: CASSYSNRFFYEQYF
V gene: TRBV14; clone size: few; J gene: TRBJ2-1; CDR3 protein: CASSQESAEQFF
V gene: TRBV4-2; clone size: few; J gene: TRBJ2-1; CDR3 protein: CASTRSSGGEQFF
V gene: TRBV30; clone size: few; J gene: TRBJ2-7; CDR3 protein: CAWSPSGIPYEQYF
V gene: TRBV4-2; clone size: few; J gene: TRBJ2-7; CDR3 protein: CASSQTSVYEQYF
V gene: TRBV7-2; clone size: .; J gene: TRBJ1-2; CDR3 protein: CASSQGGVNYGYTF
V gene: TRBV7-3; clone size: .; J gene: TRBJ2-3; CDR3 protein: CASSLKLPDTQYF
V gene: TRBV19; clone size: few; J gene: TRBJ2-3; CDR3 protein: CASSASGSTDTQYF
V gene: TRBV7-3; clone size: few; J gene: TRBJ2-1; CDR3 protein: CASSPGEAGEQFF
V gene: TRBV9; clone size: few; J gene: TRBJ2-4; CDR3 protein: CASSTRTSGGLAKNIQYF
V gene: TRBV6-1; clone size: .; J gene: TRBJ1-2; CDR3 protein: CASSLDIHYGYTF
V gene: TRBV5-4; clone size: .; J gene: TRBJ2-7; CDR3 protein: CASSLDPGASPYEQYF
V gene: TRBV18; clone size: few; J gene: TRBJ2-2; CDR3 protein: CASSPPTGIGELFF
V gene: TRBV28; clone size: .; J gene: TRBJ1-1; CDR3 protein: CASSRSGDTEAFF
V gene: TRBV5-4; clone size: few; J gene: TRBJ1-2; CDR3 protein: CASSHRSNYGYTF
V gene: TRBV5-1; clone size: few; J gene: TRBJ2-5; CDR3 protein: CASSLDVRETQYF
V gene: TRBV11-3; clone size: .; J gene: TRBJ2-6; CDR3 protein: CASRREGILFGANVLTF
V gene: TRBV29-1; clone size: .; J gene: TRBJ2-3; CDR3 protein: CSVEAGNEDTQYF
V gene: TRBV5-4; clone size: .; J gene: TRBJ2-3; CDR3 protein: CASSFSGTQYF
V gene: TRBV29-1; clone size: .; J gene: TRBJ2-1; CDR3 protein: CSVAGQREAGEQFF
V gene: TRBV19; clone size: .; J gene: TRBJ1-2; CDR3 protein: CASSIDIYYGYTF
V gene: TRBV27; clone size: few; J gene: TRBJ1-5; CDR3 protein: CASSLHGTGSQHF
V gene: TRBV30; clone size: .; J gene: TRBJ2-1; CDR3 protein: CAWSVKAGGDYNEQFF
V gene: TRBV30; clone size: .; J gene: TRBJ1-3; CDR3 protein: CAWSVKDSSGNTIYF
V gene: TRBV29-1; clone size: few; J gene: TRBJ2-1; CDR3 protein: CSVHRSSYNEQFF
V gene: TRBV7-2; clone size: .; J gene: TRBJ2-5; CDR3 protein: CASSNSRVTKTQYF
V gene: TRBV28; clone size: .; J gene: TRBJ1-1; CDR3 protein: CASISAVGAFF
V gene: TRBV27; clone size: .; J gene: TRBJ2-3; CDR3 protein: CASSWAATDTQYF
V gene: TRBV2; clone size: few; J gene: TRBJ1-2; CDR3 protein: CASNRQGSSGYTF
V gene: TRBV25-1; clone size: .; J gene: TRBJ1-2; CDR3 protein: CASGGQNNYGYTF